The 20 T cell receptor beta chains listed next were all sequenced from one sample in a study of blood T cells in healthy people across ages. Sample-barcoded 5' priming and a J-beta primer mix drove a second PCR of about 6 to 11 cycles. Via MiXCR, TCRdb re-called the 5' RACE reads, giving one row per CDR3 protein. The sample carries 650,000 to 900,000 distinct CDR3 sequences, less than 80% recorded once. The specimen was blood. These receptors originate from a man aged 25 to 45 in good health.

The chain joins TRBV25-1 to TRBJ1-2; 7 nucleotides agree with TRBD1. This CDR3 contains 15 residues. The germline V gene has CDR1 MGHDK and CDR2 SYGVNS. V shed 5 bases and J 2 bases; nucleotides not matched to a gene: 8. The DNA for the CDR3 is TGTGCCAGCAGTCGCCAAGGGGGCCTAAACTATGGCTACACCTTC. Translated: CASSRQGGLNYGYTF.

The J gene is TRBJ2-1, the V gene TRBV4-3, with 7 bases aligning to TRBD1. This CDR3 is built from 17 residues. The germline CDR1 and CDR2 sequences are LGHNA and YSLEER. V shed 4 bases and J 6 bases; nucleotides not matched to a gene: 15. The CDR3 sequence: CASSLRRGQGFPNEQFF. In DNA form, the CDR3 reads TGCGCCAGCAGCCTCCGAAGGGGGCAGGGGTTTCCCAATGAGCAGTTCTTC.

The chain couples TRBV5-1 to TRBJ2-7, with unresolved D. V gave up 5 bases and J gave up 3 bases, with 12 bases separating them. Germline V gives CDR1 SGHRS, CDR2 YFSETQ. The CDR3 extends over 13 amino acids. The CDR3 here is CASRETNIYEQYF. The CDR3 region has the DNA TGCGCCAGCAGGGAGACCAACATCTACGAGCAGTACTTC.

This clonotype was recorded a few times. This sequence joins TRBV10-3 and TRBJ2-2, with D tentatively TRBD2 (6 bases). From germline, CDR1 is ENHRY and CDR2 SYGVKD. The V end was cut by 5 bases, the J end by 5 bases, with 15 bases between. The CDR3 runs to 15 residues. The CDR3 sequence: CAISHRDLRTGELFF. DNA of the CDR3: TGTGCCATCAGTCACCGGGACTTGAGGACCGGGGAGCTGTTTTTT.

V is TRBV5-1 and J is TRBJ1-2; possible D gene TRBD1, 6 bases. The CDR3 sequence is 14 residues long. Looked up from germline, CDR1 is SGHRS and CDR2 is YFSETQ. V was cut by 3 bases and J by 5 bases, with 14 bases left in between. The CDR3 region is CASSSSGVQYGYTF. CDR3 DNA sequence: TGCGCCAGCAGCTCCTCAGGGGTCCAATATGGCTACACCTTC.

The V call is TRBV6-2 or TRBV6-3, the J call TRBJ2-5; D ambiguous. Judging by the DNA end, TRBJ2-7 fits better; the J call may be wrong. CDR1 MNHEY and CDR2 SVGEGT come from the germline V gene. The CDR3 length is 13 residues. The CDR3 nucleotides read TGTGCCAGCAGTTACCAGGACGGGTACGAGCAGTACTTC. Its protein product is CASSYQDGYEQYF.

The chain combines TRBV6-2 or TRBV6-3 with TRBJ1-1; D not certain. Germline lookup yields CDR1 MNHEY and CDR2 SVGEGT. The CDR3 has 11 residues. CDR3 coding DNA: TGTGCTTCAGGTCTCCTTAATGAAGCTTTCTTT. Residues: CASGLLNEAFF.

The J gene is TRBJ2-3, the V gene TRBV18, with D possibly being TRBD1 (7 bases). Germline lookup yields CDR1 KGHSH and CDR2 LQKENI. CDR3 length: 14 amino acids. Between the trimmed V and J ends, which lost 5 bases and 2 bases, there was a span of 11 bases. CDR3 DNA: TGTGCCAGCTCAGGAGGGGGCAACACAGATACGCAGTATTTT. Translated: CASSGGGNTDTQYF.

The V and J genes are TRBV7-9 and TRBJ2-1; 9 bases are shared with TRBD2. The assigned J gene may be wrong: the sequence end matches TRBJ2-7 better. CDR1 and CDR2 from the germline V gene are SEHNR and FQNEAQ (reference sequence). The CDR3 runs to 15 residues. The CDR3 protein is CASSTGGGDYNEQYF. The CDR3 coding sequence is TGTGCCAGCAGCACTGGCGGGGGGGACTACAATGAGCAGTACTTC.

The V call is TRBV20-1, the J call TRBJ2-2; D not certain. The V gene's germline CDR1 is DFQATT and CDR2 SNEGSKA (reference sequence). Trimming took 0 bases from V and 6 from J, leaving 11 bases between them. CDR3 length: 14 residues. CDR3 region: CSARDRVGSGELFF. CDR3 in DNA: TGCAGTGCTAGAGATCGGGTGGGCTCCGGGGAGCTGTTTTTT.

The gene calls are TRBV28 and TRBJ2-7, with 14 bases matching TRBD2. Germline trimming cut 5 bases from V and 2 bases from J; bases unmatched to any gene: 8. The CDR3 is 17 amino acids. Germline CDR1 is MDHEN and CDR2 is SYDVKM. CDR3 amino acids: CASSQPGLAGDPYEQYF. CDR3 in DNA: TGTGCCAGCAGTCAACCGGGACTAGCGGGGGACCCCTACGAGCAGTACTTC.

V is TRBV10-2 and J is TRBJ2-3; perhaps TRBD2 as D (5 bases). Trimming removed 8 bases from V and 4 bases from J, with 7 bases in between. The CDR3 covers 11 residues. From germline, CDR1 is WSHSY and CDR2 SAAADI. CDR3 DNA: TGCGCCAGCGAGGGCTCAGATACGCAGTATTTT. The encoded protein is CASEGSDTQYF.

The CDR3 DNA reads TGTGCCTGGAGTGTACAGGGAGTCCAGGGTAGCCTCCACTTT. Residues: CAWSVQGVQGSLHF. J is TRBJ1-6 and V is TRBV30, with D possibly matching TRBD1 (6 bases). This CDR3 has 14 residues. Germline loops: CDR1 GTSNPN, CDR2 SVGIG (reference sequence). Trimming removed 0 bases from V and 15 bases from J, with 18 bases in between.

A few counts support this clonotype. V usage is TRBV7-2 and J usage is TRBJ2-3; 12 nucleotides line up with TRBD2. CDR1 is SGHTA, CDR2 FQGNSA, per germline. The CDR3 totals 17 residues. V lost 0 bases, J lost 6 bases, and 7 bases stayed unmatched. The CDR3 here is CASSLALTSGGLDTQYF. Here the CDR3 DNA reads TGTGCCAGCAGCTTAGCGCTAACTAGCGGGGGGCTGGATACGCAGTATTTT.

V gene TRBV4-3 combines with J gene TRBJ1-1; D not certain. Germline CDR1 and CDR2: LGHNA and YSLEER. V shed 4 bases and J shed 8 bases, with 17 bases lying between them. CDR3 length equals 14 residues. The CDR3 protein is CASSPTPLRVEAFF. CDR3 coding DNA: TGCGCCAGCAGCCCGACGCCCCTGCGGGTAGAAGCTTTCTTT.

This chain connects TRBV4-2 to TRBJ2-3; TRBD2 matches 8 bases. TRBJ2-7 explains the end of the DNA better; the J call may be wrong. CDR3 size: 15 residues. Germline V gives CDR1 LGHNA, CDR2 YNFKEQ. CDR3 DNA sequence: TGTGCCAGCAGCCAAGACTGGACTAGCACAGAAGAGCAGTACTTC. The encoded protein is CASSQDWTSTEEQYF.

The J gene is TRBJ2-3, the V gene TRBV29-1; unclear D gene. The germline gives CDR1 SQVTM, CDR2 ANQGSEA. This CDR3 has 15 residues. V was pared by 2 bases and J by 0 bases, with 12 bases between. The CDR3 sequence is CSVESRRASTDTQYF. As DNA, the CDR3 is TGCAGCGTTGAATCTCGCCGGGCAAGCACAGATACGCAGTATTTT.

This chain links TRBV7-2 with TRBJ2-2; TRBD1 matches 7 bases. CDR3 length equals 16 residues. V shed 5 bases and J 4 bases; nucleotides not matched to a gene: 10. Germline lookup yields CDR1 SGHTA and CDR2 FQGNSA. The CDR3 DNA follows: TGTGCCAGCAGCCCGACAGGGCTGAGGGGCACCGGGGAGCTGTTTTTT. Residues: CASSPTGLRGTGELFF.

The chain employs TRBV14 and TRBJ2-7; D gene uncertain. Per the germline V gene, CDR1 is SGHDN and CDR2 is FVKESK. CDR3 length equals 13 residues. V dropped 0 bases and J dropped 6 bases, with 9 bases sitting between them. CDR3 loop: CASSQDRTAEQYF. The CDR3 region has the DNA TGTGCCAGCAGCCAAGACCGCACTGCCGAGCAGTACTTC.

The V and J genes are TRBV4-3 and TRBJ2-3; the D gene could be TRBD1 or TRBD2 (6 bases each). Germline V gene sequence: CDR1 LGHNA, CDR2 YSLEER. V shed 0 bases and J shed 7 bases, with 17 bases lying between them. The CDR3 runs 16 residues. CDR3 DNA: TGCGCCAGCAGCCAAGACCCCCTTTTGGGGGGCAATACGCAGTATTTT. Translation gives CASSQDPLLGGNTQYF.